The present entry profiles one T cell receptor (beta chain) with its context. The data belong to a study of OX40 agonist ivuxolimab in advanced cancers. Repertoires were generated with immunoSEQ multiplex PCR, while TCRdb's copy carries only in-frame clones and drops some. The sample yields 78,000 or so clones, roughly 90% seen once. CDR1 and CDR2 from the germline V gene are SGHTA and FQGNSA. The CDR3 spans 16 residues. The V gene lost 1 base and the J gene lost 3 bases, with 14 bases spanning the gap. The source was CD4+ or CD8+ T cells sorted from blood, collected in a trial of the OX40 agonist ivuxolimab. The genes are TRBV7-2 and TRBJ2-3, with D tentatively TRBD2 (5 bases). The TCR was taken from an adult with an advanced solid tumor such as melanoma, head and neck, liver or kidney cancer. The CDR3 coding sequence is TGTGCCAGCAGCTTAGACACGGGGATTGGTACAGATACGCAGTATTTT. As protein: CASSLDTGIGTDTQYF.